Listed below are T cell receptor beta chains from one sample, sequenced in a study of persistence of HIV-infected CD4 T cells. The antigens these receptors bind are not known. Profiled with immunoSEQ multiplex PCR; TCRdb holds only in-frame clones, not every one. The sample contains 40,000 to 55,000 clones, around 89% of which appear only once. The sample here was CD4+ T cells sorted from PBMCs after roughly 18-hour stimulation, taken from a patient who received antiretroviral therapy. Receptors originate from an adult woman with HIV who was CMV-seropositive. Both conserved end residues are trimmed from each CDR3. The order of the fields is V gene, CDR3 protein.

v_call: TRBV6-2/TRBV6-3
cdr3_aa: ASSLWGADTQY

v_call: TRBV18
cdr3_aa: ASSRREGAYGYT

v_call: TRBV28
cdr3_aa: ASRQPGTVNTGELF

v_call: TRBV2
cdr3_aa: ANRDSESNEQF

v_call: TRBV15
cdr3_aa: ATSTRDRKFNEKLF

v_call: TRBV7-2
cdr3_aa: ASRPETGLGYGYT

v_call: TRBV7-8
cdr3_aa: ASSLLRASNQPQH

v_call: TRBV15
cdr3_aa: ATSSPWGQGRSGYT

v_call: TRBV4-3
cdr3_aa: ASSVRLAGGLKDTQY

v_call: TRBV28
cdr3_aa: ASSGQGIRETQY

v_call: TRBV7-2
cdr3_aa: ASSLASGANGELF

v_call: TRBV2
cdr3_aa: ASSGSREEETQY

v_call: TRBV3-1/TRBV3-2
cdr3_aa: ASSPQVGGSYEQY

v_call: TRBV10-3
cdr3_aa: AIKQGTENNEQF

v_call: TRBV7-2
cdr3_aa: ASSLENMNTEAF

v_call: TRBV5-1
cdr3_aa: ASSLEQSTDTQY

v_call: TRBV6-5
cdr3_aa: ASGPDRNSPLH

v_call: TRBV15
cdr3_aa: ATSPGTVNSPLH

v_call: TRBV6-1
cdr3_aa: ASSDDITRPRWEQY

v_call: TRBV5-1
cdr3_aa: ASSLVPPSSGNTIY

v_call: TRBV23-1
cdr3_aa: ASAAWTGGANGYT

v_call: TRBV6-1
cdr3_aa: ASSDLWTGPNQPQH

v_call: TRBV28
cdr3_aa: ASKRAGGELAKNIQY

v_call: TRBV28
cdr3_aa: ASSSPGLVRNEQF

v_call: TRBV5-1
cdr3_aa: ASSLGTSNYGYT